The 21 T cell receptor beta chains in this list originate from one sample, sequenced in a study of blood T cells in healthy people across ages. PCR was performed a second time for roughly 7 to 12 cycles using a sample-barcoded 5' primer and a J-beta primer mix. TCRdb reanalysed the 5' RACE reads using MiXCR and keeps one entry per CDR3 protein. Counted here are about 570,000 distinct CDR3 sequences, roughly 29% occurring once; the ten biggest clones make up approximately 17%. Input material: blood. These receptors were obtained from a woman between 65 and 79 years old in good health.

The sample holds a few counts of this clonotype. The chain carries TRBV20-1 and TRBJ1-5, with 8 bases aligning to TRBD1. CDR3 length: 13 amino acids. After removal of 5 bases from V and 2 bases from J, the junction contained 2 bases not matched to a gene. The germline V gene has CDR1 DFQATT and CDR2 SNEGSKA (reference sequence). CDR3 residues: CSAPGQGNQPQHF. The CDR3 DNA is TGCAGTGCTCCGGGACAGGGCAATCAGCCCCAGCATTTT.

This clonotype has ten or more counts. J is TRBJ1-1 and V is TRBV12-3 or TRBV12-4, with a weak D call TRBD1 (6 bases). The CDR3 is 15 amino acids. V lost 3 bases to trimming and J lost 4 bases, with 15 bases between them. The CDR3 region is CASSFRQAATTEAFF. The CDR3 coding sequence is TGTGCCAGCAGTTTCCGACAGGCCGCAACCACTGAAGCTTTCTTT.

This clonotype was seen more than once but under ten times. The rearrangement links TRBV11-1 to TRBJ2-5; D is perhaps TRBD2 (6 bases). Germline CDR1 and CDR2: SGHAT and FQDESV (reference sequence). V lost 7 bases and J lost 5, with 26 bases in between. The CDR3 has 17 amino acids. The CDR3 DNA reads TGTGCCAGCACCCCCCGGACGGACCGGGGGTTCAGGGAGACCCAGTACTTC. It yields the protein CASTPRTDRGFRETQYF.

The chain couples TRBV24-1 to TRBJ1-2; D is unclear. V lost 8 bases to trimming and J lost 0 bases, with 15 bases between them. Germline assignment: CDR1 KGHDR and CDR2 SFDVKD. The CDR3 has 15 amino acids. The CDR3 protein is CATTIREIPNYGYTF. CDR3 DNA sequence: TGTGCCACCACTATCCGGGAGATTCCTAACTATGGCTACACCTTC.

This clonotype was picked up many times. The J gene is TRBJ2-7, the V gene TRBV5-1, with 8 bases matching TRBD1. CDR1 is SGHRS and CDR2 is YFSETQ in the germline V gene. The CDR3 is 14 residues long. Trimming removed 7 bases from V and 5 bases from J; junction bases left unmatched: 11. The CDR3 spells CASADPGQGNEQYF. The CDR3 DNA reads TGCGCCAGCGCCGACCCAGGACAGGGTAACGAGCAGTACTTC.

The rearrangement uses TRBV5-1 and TRBJ2-1; D possibly matches TRBD1 or TRBD2 (6 bases each). The germline V gene encodes CDR1 SGHRS and CDR2 YFSETQ. Trimming left V 3 bases short and J 5 bases short, with 12 bases between. The CDR3 contains 14 residues. CDR3 region: CASSSGAIDNEQFF. The CDR3 coding sequence is TGCGCCAGCAGCTCGGGGGCAATTGACAATGAGCAGTTCTTC.

The chain combines TRBV5-1 with TRBJ2-3; 7 positions match TRBD1. The CDR3 has 17 amino acids. The trim removed 9 bases at V and 2 bases at J, leaving 18 bases unmatched. CDR1 is SGHRS, CDR2 YFSETQ, per germline. CDR3 protein: CANRLRTGTEATDTQYF. CDR3 sequence (DNA): TGCGCCAACAGGCTTAGAACCGGGACAGAGGCCACAGATACGCAGTATTTT. Supplemented by reference TRBV5-1 and TRBJ2-3, the full variable domain reads KAGVTQTPRYLIKTRGQQVTLSCSPISGHRSVSWYQQTPGQGLQFLFEYFSETQRNKGNFPGRFSGRQFSNSRSEMNVSTLELGDSALYLCANRLRTGTEATDTQYFGPGTRLTVL.

The CDR3 DNA is TGTGCCAGCAGCTTGCCTTCTGACAGAAACACTGAAGCTTTCTTT. This sequence encodes CASSLPSDRNTEAFF. The chain recombines TRBV5-6 with TRBJ1-1, with a tentative D call TRBD1 (5 bases). Looked up from germline, CDR1 is SGHDT and CDR2 is YYEEEE. The CDR3 runs to 15 residues. Trimming left V 1 base short and J 2 bases short, with 12 bases between. The complete variable domain, with remaining parts taken from reference TRBV5-6 and TRBJ1-1, reads DAGVTQSPTHLIKTRGQQVTLRCSPKSGHDTVSWYQQALGQGPQFIFQYYEEEERQRGNFPDRFSGHQFPNYSSELNVNALLLGDSALYLCASSLPSDRNTEAFFGQGTRLTVV.

Remarks on this clonotype: Here the CDR3 omits its conserved ending phenylalanine or tryptophan, so a read error is the likely source. The V and J genes are TRBV10-3 and TRBJ2-5, with D unclear. The J call is uncertain, as TRBJ2-1 better fits the DNA end. Germline lookup yields CDR1 ENHRY and CDR2 SYGVKD. The CDR3 consists of 13 residues. The CDR3 here is CAIQPVVADEQFL. The CDR3 DNA reads as TGTGCCATCCAGCCGGTGGTGGCCGATGAGCAGTTCCTC.

This chain uses TRBV6-1 with TRBJ1-2, with D possibly TRBD1 on 6 matching bases. This CDR3 region has 16 residues. Germline CDR1 MNHNS, CDR2 SASEGT. V lost 5 bases to trimming and J lost 5 bases, with 21 bases between them. CDR3 residues: CASSPLAGGPLYGYTF. CDR3 coding DNA: TGTGCCAGCAGTCCCCTAGCGGGGGGGCCTTTGTATGGCTACACCTTC.

This clonotype was seen more than once but under ten times. The chain carries TRBV6-2 or TRBV6-3 and TRBJ2-3; D call uncertain. The V gene's germline CDR1 is MNHEY and CDR2 SVGEGT. V lost 4 bases to trimming and J lost 4 bases, with 9 bases between them. The CDR3 is made up of 13 amino acids. The CDR3 reads CASSFLGSDTQYF. The CDR3 DNA is TGTGCCAGCAGTTTCCTGGGGTCAGATACGCAGTATTTT.

This clonotype showed up just a few times. V is TRBV20-1 and J is TRBJ1-2; no definite D call. Per germline, CDR1 DFQATT and CDR2 SNEGSKA (reference sequence). With 5 bases removed from V and 5 bases from J, the gap between germline ends came to 6 bases. This CDR3 is 10 amino acids long. In DNA, the CDR3 is TGCAGTGCTTCCGAGTATGGCTACACCTTC. Its translation: CSASEYGYTF.

This clonotype was observed a handful of times. CDR3 DNA sequence: TGTGCCAGCAGCGGCGCCAGGGTCGGTGGCTACACCTTC. As protein: CASSGARVGGYTF. The chain couples TRBV2 to TRBJ1-2, with D maybe TRBD1 (5 bases). Trimming stripped 6 bases from V and 7 bases from J, with 15 bases between. Germline-derived CDR1 and CDR2 are SNHLY and FYNNEI. This CDR3 has 13 residues. Variable domain in full (rest from reference TRBV2 and TRBJ1-2): EPEVTQTPSHQVTQMGQEVILRCVPISNHLYFYWYRQILGQKVEFLVSFYNNEISEKSEIFDDQFSVERPDGSNFTLKIRSTKLEDSAMYFCASSGARVGGYTFGSGTRLTVV.

This chain links TRBV15 with TRBJ1-2, with a possible D match to TRBD1 (5 bases). This CDR3 has 15 amino acids. The germline V gene has CDR1 LNHNV and CDR2 YYDKDF (reference sequence). The V end lost 0 bases, the J end lost 2 bases, and 10 bases lay between the germline ends. CDR3 nucleotide sequence: TGTGCCACCAGCAGAGATCGGGCAGGGAACTATGGCTACACCTTC. Protein product: CATSRDRAGNYGYTF.

The J gene is TRBJ2-5, the V gene TRBV29-1; D remains unclear. The J call is doubtful: the DNA matches TRBJ2-7 better. Per germline, CDR1 SQVTM and CDR2 ANQGSEA. The CDR3 consists of 12 residues. The CDR3 region has the DNA TGCAGCGTTATTGAGTTTCCCTACGAGCAGTACTTC. This encodes CSVIEFPYEQYF.

This clonotype turned up a few times. The rearrangement uses TRBV6-2 or TRBV6-3 and TRBJ2-5; D gene ambiguous. Trimming removed 5 bases from V and 2 bases from J, with 9 bases in between. CDR3 length: 13 residues. Germline V CDR1 and CDR2: MNHEY, SVGEGT. CDR3 amino acids: CASSPNQQETQYF. DNA for the CDR3: TGTGCCAGCAGTCCTAACCAGCAAGAGACCCAGTACTTC.

The V gene is TRBV20-1, the J gene TRBJ2-3; 8 bases map to TRBD2. The CDR3 spans 14 residues. Germline V gene data show CDR1 as DFQATT and CDR2 as SNEGSKA (reference sequence). V shed 2 bases, J shed 6 bases, and the junction held 7 bases outside the gene matches. This CDR3 is CSARLAGMSDTQYF. In nucleotides, the CDR3 is TGCAGTGCTAGACTAGCGGGTATGTCGGATACGCAGTATTTT.

This clonotype has just a few counts. The chain links TRBV20-1 to TRBJ2-5; TRBD1 might be the D (6 bases). The V end was cut by 4 bases, the J end by 5 bases, with 14 bases between. The CDR3 runs 13 residues. The germline V gene encodes CDR1 DFQATT and CDR2 SNEGSKA (reference sequence). The CDR3 DNA reads as TGCAGTGCTAATGGGGGCGGAGGCGAGACCCAGTACTTC. Encoded protein: CSANGGGGETQYF.

At least ten counts were recorded for this clonotype. The rearrangement links TRBV2 to TRBJ2-7; weak D call: TRBD1 (6 bases). Germline CDR1 SNHLY, CDR2 FYNNEI. The CDR3 totals 11 residues. V shed 8 bases and J shed 4 bases, with 9 bases lying between them. The CDR3 DNA is TGTGCCAGCGGCAGGGGTTACGAGCAGTACTTC. This sequence encodes CASGRGYEQYF.

The chain is built from TRBV29-1 and TRBJ2-1; D call uncertain. V lost 4 bases and J 0 bases, leaving 13 bases between the germline ends. This CDR3 has 15 residues. Germline CDR1 reads SQVTM; CDR2 reads ANQGSEA. CDR3 amino acids: CSVADDPGSYNEQFF. CDR3 in DNA: TGCAGCGTTGCGGATGATCCTGGCTCCTACAATGAGCAGTTCTTC.

The chain links TRBV12-5 to TRBJ1-3, with TRBD1 identical over 8 bases. This CDR3 contains 13 residues. With 7 bases clipped from V and 9 bases from J, the junction kept 8 bases outside the gene matches. Germline V gene data show CDR1 as LGHNT and CDR2 as FRNRAP. CDR3 bases: TGTGCTAGTGCCCAGGACAGGGTAAGCACCATATATTTT. It specifies CASAQDRVSTIYF.